The 9 T cell receptor beta chains in this list originate from one sample, sequenced in a study of cytomegalovirus exposure and HLA in healthy donors. Use of 60 Vbeta and 13 Jbeta primers characterized the PCR. Profiled with immunoSEQ multiplex PCR; TCRdb holds only in-frame clones, not every one. Here the sample spans tens of thousands of clones, about 71% being singletons. The sequencing input was PBMCs. All receptors derive from a man aged 55 to 69 in good health and CMV-seropositive.

The chain couples TRBV5-1 to TRBJ2-7; D remains ambiguous. Trimming removed 0 bases at V and 2 bases at J, with 12 bases between. This CDR3 comprises 15 residues. Germline V lookup: CDR1 SGHRS, CDR2 YFSETQ. CDR3 region: CASSLGPGPAYEQYF. In nucleotides, the CDR3 is TGCGCCAGCAGCTTGGGGCCAGGTCCTGCCTACGAGCAGTACTTC.

V usage is TRBV27 and J usage is TRBJ2-7, with 9 bases lining up with TRBD2. The trim removed 8 bases at V and 0 bases at J, leaving 5 bases unmatched. The CDR3 runs to 14 residues. Germline lookup yields CDR1 MNHEY and CDR2 SMNVEV (reference sequence). CDR3 bases: TGTGCCAGCGGCGGGGGGGAGAGCTCCTACGAGCAGTACTTC. Translation: CASGGGESSYEQYF.

This clone was counted a single time. The chain carries TRBV5-1 and TRBJ2-6; D may be TRBD1 (6 bases). Between the trimmed V and J ends, which lost 4 bases and 0 bases, there was a span of 17 bases. The length of the CDR3 is 18 residues. Germline lookup yields CDR1 SGHRS and CDR2 YFSETQ. In nucleotides, the CDR3 is TGCGCCAGCAGCGCGTTTTCAACAGGGCTCTCTGGGGCCAACGTCCTGACTTTC. Translated, it gives CASSAFSTGLSGANVLTF.

DNA for the CDR3: TGTGCCAGCAGCCAACTGAGGACAACCTACACCTTC. Amino acids: CASSQLRTTYTF. The genes are TRBV11-2 and TRBJ1-2; tentatively, D is TRBD1 (5 bases). Germline V gives CDR1 SGHAT, CDR2 FQNNGV. The V and J ends lost 5 bases and 10 bases respectively, with 14 bases between them. The CDR3 consists of 12 residues.

The chain recombines TRBV19 with TRBJ1-1; unclear D gene. In germline, CDR1 is LNHDA, CDR2 SQIVND (reference sequence). The V end lost 3 bases, the J end lost 1 base, and 9 bases lay between the germline ends. The length of the CDR3 is 14 residues. Here the CDR3 reads CASSMRVSNTEAFF. The CDR3 nucleotides read TGTGCCAGTAGTATGCGTGTATCGAACACTGAAGCTTTCTTT.

V usage is TRBV29-1 and J usage is TRBJ2-7; 11 nucleotides match TRBD1. CDR1 is SQVTM, CDR2 ANQGSEA, per germline. This CDR3 has 12 amino acids. The V segment lost 6 bases and the J segment 3 bases; nucleotides outside the gene matches: 1. As DNA, the CDR3 is TGCAGCGTGGGACAGGGGGTCTACGAGCAGTACTTC. Protein sequence: CSVGQGVYEQYF.

The V gene is TRBV18, the J gene TRBJ2-1, with 11 bases lining up with TRBD2. The trim removed 3 bases at V and 8 bases at J, leaving 3 bases unmatched. The CDR3 runs 14 residues. The germline V gene has CDR1 KGHSH and CDR2 LQKENI. The DNA for the CDR3 is TGTGCCAGCTCACCCCTAGCGGGGGGCGATGAGCAGTTCTTC. Amino acids: CASSPLAGGDEQFF.

V is TRBV10-2 and J is TRBJ2-2; tentatively, D is TRBD1 or TRBD2 (5 bases each). The CDR3 consists of 13 residues. V shed 10 bases and J shed 1 base, with 10 bases lying between them. CDR1 WSHSY and CDR2 SAAADI come from the germline V gene. The CDR3 DNA follows: TGCGCCACCAGGGCGGGGAACACCGGGGAGCTGTTTTTT. It yields the protein CATRAGNTGELFF.

The CDR3 DNA sequence: TGTGCCAGCAGTTACTCCCCGAATGAAAAACTGTTTTTT. Protein product: CASSYSPNEKLFF. The rearrangement uses TRBV6-5 and TRBJ1-4; D not resolved. Germline lookup yields CDR1 MNHEY and CDR2 SVGAGI. V was pared by 0 bases and J by 5 bases, with 4 bases between. The CDR3 is made up of 13 amino acids.